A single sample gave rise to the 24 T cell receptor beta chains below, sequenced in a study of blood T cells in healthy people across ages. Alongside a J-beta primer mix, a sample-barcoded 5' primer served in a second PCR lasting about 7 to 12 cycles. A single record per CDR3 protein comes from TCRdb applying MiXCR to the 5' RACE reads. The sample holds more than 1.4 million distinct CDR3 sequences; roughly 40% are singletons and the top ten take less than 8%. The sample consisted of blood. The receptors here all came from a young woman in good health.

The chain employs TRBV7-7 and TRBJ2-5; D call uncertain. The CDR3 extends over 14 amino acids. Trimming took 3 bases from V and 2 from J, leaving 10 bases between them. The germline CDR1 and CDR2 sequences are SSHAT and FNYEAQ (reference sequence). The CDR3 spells CASSFFGNQETQYF. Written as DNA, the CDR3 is TGTGCCAGCAGCTTTTTCGGCAATCAAGAGACCCAGTACTTC.

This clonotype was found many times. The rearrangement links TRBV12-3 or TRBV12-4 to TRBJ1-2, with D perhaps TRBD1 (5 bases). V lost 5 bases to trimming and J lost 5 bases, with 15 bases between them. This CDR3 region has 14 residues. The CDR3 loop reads CASSPGTGEYGYTF. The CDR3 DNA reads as TGTGCCAGCAGTCCTGGGACTGGAGAGTATGGCTACACCTTC.

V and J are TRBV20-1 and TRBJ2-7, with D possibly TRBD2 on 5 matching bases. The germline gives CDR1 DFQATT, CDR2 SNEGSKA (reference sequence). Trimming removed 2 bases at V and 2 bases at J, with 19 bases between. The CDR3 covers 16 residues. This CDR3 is CSARIGLAGFAYEQYF. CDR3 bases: TGCAGTGCTAGAATAGGGCTAGCCGGGTTTGCCTACGAGCAGTACTTC.

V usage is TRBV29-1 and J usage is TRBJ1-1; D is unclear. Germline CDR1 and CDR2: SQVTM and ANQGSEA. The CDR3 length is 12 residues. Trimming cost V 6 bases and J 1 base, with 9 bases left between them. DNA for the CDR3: TGCAGCGTCTCCGTTTCGAACACTGAAGCTTTCTTT. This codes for CSVSVSNTEAFF.

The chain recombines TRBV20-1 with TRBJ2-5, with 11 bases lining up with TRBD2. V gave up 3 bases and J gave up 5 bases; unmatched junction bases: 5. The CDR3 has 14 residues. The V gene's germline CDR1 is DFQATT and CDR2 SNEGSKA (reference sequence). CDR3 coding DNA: TGCAGTGCTAGTAGCGGGGGGGATTGGGAGACCCAGTACTTC. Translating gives CSASSGGDWETQYF.

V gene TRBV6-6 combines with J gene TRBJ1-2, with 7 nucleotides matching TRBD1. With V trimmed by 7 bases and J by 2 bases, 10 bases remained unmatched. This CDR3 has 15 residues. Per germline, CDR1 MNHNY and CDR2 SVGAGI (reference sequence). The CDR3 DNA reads TGTGCCAGCAACGAGGGGACAGCTCAAAACTATGGCTACACCTTC. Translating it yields CASNEGTAQNYGYTF.

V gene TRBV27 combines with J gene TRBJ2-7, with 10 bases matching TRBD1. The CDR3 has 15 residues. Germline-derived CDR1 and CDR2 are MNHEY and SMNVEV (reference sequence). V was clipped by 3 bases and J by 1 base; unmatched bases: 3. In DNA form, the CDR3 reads TGTGCCAGCAGTTTTCGGGGACAGGGGTCCTACGAGCAGTACTTC. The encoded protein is CASSFRGQGSYEQYF.

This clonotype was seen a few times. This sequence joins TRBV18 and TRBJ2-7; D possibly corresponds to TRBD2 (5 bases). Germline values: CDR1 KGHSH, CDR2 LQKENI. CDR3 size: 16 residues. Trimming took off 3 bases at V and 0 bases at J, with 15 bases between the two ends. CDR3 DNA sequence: TGTGCCAGCTCACCGCAAATGACGGGATTCTCCTACGAGCAGTACTTC. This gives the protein CASSPQMTGFSYEQYF.

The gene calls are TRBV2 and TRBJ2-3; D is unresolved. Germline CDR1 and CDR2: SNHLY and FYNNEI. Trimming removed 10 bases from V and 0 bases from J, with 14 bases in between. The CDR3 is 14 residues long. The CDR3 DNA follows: TGTGCCATCCAAGGGATCCCTAGCACAGATACGCAGTATTTT. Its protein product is CAIQGIPSTDTQYF.

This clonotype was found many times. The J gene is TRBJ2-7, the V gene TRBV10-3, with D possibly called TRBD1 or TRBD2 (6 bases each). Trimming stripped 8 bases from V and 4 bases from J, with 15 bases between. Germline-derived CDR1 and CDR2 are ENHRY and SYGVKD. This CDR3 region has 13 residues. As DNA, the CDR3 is TGTGCCATCCGGGGGAGACAGGAGTACGAGCAGTACTTC. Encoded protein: CAIRGRQEYEQYF.

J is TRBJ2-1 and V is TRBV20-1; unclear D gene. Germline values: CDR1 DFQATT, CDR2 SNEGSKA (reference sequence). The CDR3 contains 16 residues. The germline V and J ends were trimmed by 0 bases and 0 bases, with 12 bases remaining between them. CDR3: CSARDSLHSSYNEQFF. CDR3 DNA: TGCAGTGCTAGAGACTCGCTTCATAGCTCCTACAATGAGCAGTTCTTC.

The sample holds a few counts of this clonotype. The CDR3 is CASSQDREQTQYF. CDR3 coding DNA: TGTGCCAGCAGTCAGGACAGGGAGCAAACGCAGTATTTT. The chain links TRBV27 to TRBJ2-3; 8 bases align to TRBD1. Germline trimming cut 5 bases from V and 9 bases from J; bases unmatched to any gene: 7. The CDR3 has 13 residues. Germline V gene sequence: CDR1 MNHEY, CDR2 SMNVEV (reference sequence).

The CDR3 loop is CASSPDVLTDTQYF. The CDR3 DNA reads TGTGCCAGCTCACCAGACGTGCTGACAGATACGCAGTATTTT. The chain combines TRBV18 with TRBJ2-3; no reliable D call. CDR1 and CDR2 (germline): KGHSH, LQKENI. V was cut by 2 bases and J by 3 bases, with 9 bases left in between. The CDR3 consists of 14 residues.

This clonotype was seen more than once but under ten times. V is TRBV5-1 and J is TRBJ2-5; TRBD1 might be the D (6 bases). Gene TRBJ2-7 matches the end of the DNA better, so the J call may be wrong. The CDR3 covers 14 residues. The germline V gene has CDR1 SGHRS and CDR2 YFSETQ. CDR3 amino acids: CASSYSGDNYEQYF. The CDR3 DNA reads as TGCGCCAGCAGCTACTCCGGGGACAACTACGAGCAGTACTTC.

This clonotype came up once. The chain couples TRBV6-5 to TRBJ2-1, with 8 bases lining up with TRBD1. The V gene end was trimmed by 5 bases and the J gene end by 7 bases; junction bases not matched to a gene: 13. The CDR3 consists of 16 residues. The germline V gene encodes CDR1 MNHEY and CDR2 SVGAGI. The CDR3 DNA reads TGTGCCAGCAGTCTCGGGGACAGGCTCTTAGAGAATGAGCAGTTCTTC. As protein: CASSLGDRLLENEQFF.

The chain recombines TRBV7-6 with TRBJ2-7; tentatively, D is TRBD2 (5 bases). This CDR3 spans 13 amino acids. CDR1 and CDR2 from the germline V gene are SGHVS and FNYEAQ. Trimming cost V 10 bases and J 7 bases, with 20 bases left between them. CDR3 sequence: CAIAKTPGNEQYF. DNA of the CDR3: TGTGCCATCGCAAAGACCCCCGGGAATGAGCAGTACTTC.

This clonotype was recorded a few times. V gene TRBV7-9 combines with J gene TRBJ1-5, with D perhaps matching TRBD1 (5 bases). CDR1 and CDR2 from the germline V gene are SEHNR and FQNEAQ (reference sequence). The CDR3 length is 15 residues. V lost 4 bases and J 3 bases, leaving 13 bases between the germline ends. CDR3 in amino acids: CASSSTAGYNQPQHF. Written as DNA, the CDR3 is TGTGCCAGCAGCTCTACGGCAGGGTACAATCAGCCCCAGCATTTT.

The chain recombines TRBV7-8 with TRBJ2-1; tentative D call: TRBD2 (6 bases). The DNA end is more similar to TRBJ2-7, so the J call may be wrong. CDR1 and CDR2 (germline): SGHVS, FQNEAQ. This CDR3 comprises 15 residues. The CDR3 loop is CASSFRETSYNEQYF. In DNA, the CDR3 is TGTGCCAGCAGTTTCCGGGAGACGTCCTACAATGAGCAGTACTTC.

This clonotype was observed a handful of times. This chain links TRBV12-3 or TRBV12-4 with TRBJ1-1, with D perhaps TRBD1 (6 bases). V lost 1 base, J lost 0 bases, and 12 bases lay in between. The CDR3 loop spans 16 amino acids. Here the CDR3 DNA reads TGTGCCAGCAGTTTAGGACAGGCGGTACTGAACACTGAAGCTTTCTTT. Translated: CASSLGQAVLNTEAFF.

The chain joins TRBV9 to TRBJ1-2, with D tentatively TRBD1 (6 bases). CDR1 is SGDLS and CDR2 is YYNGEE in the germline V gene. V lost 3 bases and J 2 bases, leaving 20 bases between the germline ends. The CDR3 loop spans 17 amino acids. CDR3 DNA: TGTGCCAGCAGCGACTCCCCAGGACAGCCCTCCAACTATGGCTACACCTTC. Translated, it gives CASSDSPGQPSNYGYTF.

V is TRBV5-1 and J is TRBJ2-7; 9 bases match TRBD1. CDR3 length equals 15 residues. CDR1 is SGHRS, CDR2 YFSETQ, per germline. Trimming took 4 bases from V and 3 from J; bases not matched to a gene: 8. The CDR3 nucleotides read TGCGCCAGCAGCCCTCCGGGACAGGGCCACTACGAGCAGTACTTC. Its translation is CASSPPGQGHYEQYF.

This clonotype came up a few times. The CDR3 spells CASSLVRTDRGVDQPQHF. Written as DNA, the CDR3 is TGTGCCAGCAGCTTAGTCCGGACGGACAGGGGAGTAGACCAGCCCCAGCATTTT. V usage is TRBV7-9 and J usage is TRBJ1-5, with 9 bases identical to TRBD1. From germline, CDR1 is SEHNR and CDR2 FQNEAQ (reference sequence). V trimming: 1 base; J trimming: 7 bases; junction bases outside the gene matches: 14. This CDR3 region has 18 residues.

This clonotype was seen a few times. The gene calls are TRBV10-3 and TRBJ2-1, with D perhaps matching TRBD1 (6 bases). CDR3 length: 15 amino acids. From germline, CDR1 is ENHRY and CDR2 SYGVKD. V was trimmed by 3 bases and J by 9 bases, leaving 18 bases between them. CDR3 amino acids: CAISDRMQGLGEQFF. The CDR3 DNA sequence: TGTGCCATCAGTGATAGAATGCAGGGGTTAGGTGAGCAGTTCTTC.

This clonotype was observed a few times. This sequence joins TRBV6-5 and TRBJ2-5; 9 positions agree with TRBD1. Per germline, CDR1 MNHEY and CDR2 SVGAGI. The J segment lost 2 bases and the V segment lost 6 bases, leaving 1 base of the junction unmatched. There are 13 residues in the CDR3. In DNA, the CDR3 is TGTGCCAGCAGACAGGGGGCTCAAGAGACCCAGTACTTC. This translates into CASRQGAQETQYF.